This is a list of T cell receptor beta chains from one sample in a study of shared clonotypes between healthy human individuals. Here immunoSEQ multiplex PCR was the method, and the copy in TCRdb shows in-frame clones only, minus some. The sample consists of fewer than 1.6 million clones, 98% of them appearing once. The material sequenced was naive CD4+ T cells sorted from blood. These receptors all stem from a man aged 25-45 years in good health. Both conserved end residues are part of each CDR3.

V	J	CDR3
TRBV28	TRBJ1-1	CASSQDRQGFF
TRBV27	TRBJ2-7	CASRPAVGKVSEQYF
TRBV5-4	TRBJ1-2	CASSLGQGAGLTYGYTF
TRBV11-3	TRBJ2-2	CASSLRTSEIWTGELFF
TRBV29-1	TRBJ2-6	CSAEEGSGANVLTF
TRBV20-1	TRBJ2-7	CSASRVHEQYF
TRBV5-1	TRBJ2-7	CASSFPGDEQYF
TRBV7-6	TRBJ2-1	CASSRLTSGLHNEQFF
TRBV5-5	TRBJ1-3	CASSLGGQRGNTIYF
TRBV28	TRBJ1-1	CASRDSRVGNTEAFF
TRBV11-2	TRBJ2-4	CASSLRLAGGLSKNIQYF
TRBV19	TRBJ1-2	CASHTNPTGLNYGYTF
TRBV2	TRBJ2-7	CASGLSGSYEQYF
TRBV14	TRBJ2-5	CASSPAGAGRETQYF
TRBV2	TRBJ1-2	CASSTGIYGYTF
TRBV5-5	TRBJ1-5	CASSQVSQPQHF
TRBV10-2	TRBJ2-7	CASRQGSYSYEQYF
TRBV27	TRBJ2-2	CASRIRSGMAGELFF
TRBV5-8	TRBJ2-7	CASNRVAYEQYF
TRBV5-1	TRBJ2-5	CASSLGAGGPRQETQYF
TRBV7-8	TRBJ1-1	CASSLADRGLTEAFF
TRBV5-6	TRBJ1-1	CASSHRGLGTEAFF
TRBV11-2	TRBJ2-5	CASSLWKETQYF
TRBV7-2	TRBJ2-7	CASSLAAYEQYF
TRBV7-9	TRBJ2-3	CASSPTSGRAAQDTQYF
TRBV19	TRBJ1-4	CASKEGPGSGEKLFF
TRBV9	TRBJ2-1	CASSVRQGNEQFF
TRBV5-5	TRBJ1-3	CASSLAGQGNTIYF
TRBV27	TRBJ2-3	CASSLRWHNTDTQYF
TRBV9	TRBJ2-1	CASSSGSINEQFF
TRBV9	TRBJ2-3	CASSVDGAGADTQYF
TRBV14	TRBJ2-1	CASSQDLRASMRDEQFF
TRBV4-3	TRBJ1-2	CASSQDAHDNYGYTF
TRBV19	TRBJ1-3	CASIGTGNTIYF
TRBV9	TRBJ2-1	CASSVGGAGNEQFF
TRBV7-7	TRBJ2-2	CASSFLAGTGELFF
TRBV19	TRBJ1-5	CASGTGHSNQPQHF
TRBV5-1	TRBJ2-3	CASSLQTERDTQYF
TRBV28	TRBJ1-4	CASSSVGLREKKLFF
TRBV4-3	TRBJ1-4	CASSQDRQGRTNEKLFF
TRBV11-2	TRBJ2-2	CASSRQPLSVELFF
TRBV9	TRBJ2-3	CASSAGLAGGRDTQYF
TRBV11-2	TRBJ2-5	CASSFQDRGIKTQYF
TRBV5-5	TRBJ2-7	CASSVRLAGGPDEQYF
TRBV15	TRBJ2-1	CATSRDRRLAEAYNEQFF
TRBV7-9	TRBJ2-7	CASSQTGAYEQYF